This is a list of T cell receptor beta chains from one sample in a study of shared clonotypes between healthy human individuals. The assay was immunoSEQ multiplex PCR, and TCRdb's table has in-frame clones only and misses some. The sample has over a million clones; 70% to 80% are singletons. Sequencing was carried out using memory CD4+ T cells from PBMCs. The source of these receptors is a man aged 18 to 30 in good health. Some clones in this sample may be carry-over from other donors' samples. The CDR3 runs from the conserved cysteine through the conserved F or W. D genes are given only for firm matches. Only part of the rows carry a size: once, few, many, or a class if the clone is expanded.

.,TRBJ1-5,.,TRBV10-3,CAISEWTEGQPQHF,TGTGCCATCAGTGAGTGGACAGAGGGTCAGCCCCAGCATTTT
.,TRBJ2-5,.,TRBV25-1,CASSATQGFQETQYF,TGTGCCAGCAGTGCCACCCAAGGTTTCCAAGAGACCCAGTACTTC
.,TRBJ2-3,TRBD2,TRBV7-3,CASSRLAQSTDTQYF,TGTGCCAGCAGCCGACTAGCCCAAAGCACAGATACGCAGTATTTT
.,TRBJ1-5,.,TRBV27,CASRGTVNQPQHF,TGTGCCAGCAGGGGGACGGTGAATCAGCCCCAGCATTTT
few,TRBJ2-7,.,TRBV27,CASSFRKGQYEQYF,TGTGCCAGCAGTTTTCGGAAGGGTCAGTACGAGCAGTACTTC
.,TRBJ1-1,TRBD1,TRBV18,CASSQGQGNTEAFF,TGTGCCAGCTCGCAGGGACAGGGGAACACTGAAGCTTTCTTT
.,TRBJ2-1,TRBD2,TRBV19,CASSPLNGRAKYNEQFF,TGTGCCAGTAGTCCCCTGAACGGGAGGGCGAAATACAATGAGCAGTTCTTC
.,TRBJ1-1,TRBD1,TRBV5-1,CASSKGQGRNTEAFF,TGCGCCAGCAGCAAGGGACAGGGGCGGAACACTGAAGCTTTCTTT
.,TRBJ2-2,.,TRBV9,CASSVTAGDTGELFF,TGTGCCAGCAGCGTGACCGCAGGGGACACCGGGGAGCTGTTTTTT
.,TRBJ1-1,.,TRBV7-2,CASKAGEMNTEAFF,TGTGCCAGCAAAGCGGGGGAGATGAACACTGAAGCTTTCTTT
.,TRBJ1-3,.,TRBV9,CASSNYRTGRTIYF,TGTGCCAGCAGCAATTATCGGACGGGAAGGACCATATATTTT
.,TRBJ2-3,.,TRBV29-1,CSVLPWIGDTQYF,TGCAGCGTCCTTCCCTGGATCGGGGATACGCAGTATTTT
.,TRBJ2-2,TRBD2,TRBV27,CASSSGLAYTGELFF,TGTGCCAGCAGTTCGGGACTAGCTTACACCGGGGAGCTGTTTTTT
once,TRBJ1-5,.,TRBV9,CASIFLYSNQPQHF,TGTGCCAGCATCTTCCTTTATAGCAATCAGCCCCAGCATTTT
once,TRBJ1-1,.,TRBV28,CASSFPRRADEAFF,TGTGCCAGCAGTTTCCCACGCAGGGCGGATGAAGCTTTCTTT
.,TRBJ2-3,.,TRBV18,CASSPTTGQGAGTQYF,TGTGCCAGCTCACCAACCACGGGACAAGGGGCGGGAACGCAGTATTTT
.,TRBJ1-1,.,TRBV25-1,CASSEITEAFF,TGTGCCAGCAGTGAAATTACGGAAGCTTTCTTT
.,TRBJ1-3,.,TRBV5-1,CASSYGGQSGNTIYF,TGCGCCAGCAGCTATGGGGGGCAAAGTGGAAACACCATATATTTT
.,TRBJ1-4,.,TRBV18,CASSLQSATNEKLFF,TGTGCCAGCTCACTACAGAGCGCAACTAATGAAAAACTGTTTTTT
once,TRBJ2-2,.,TRBV12-5,CASGLLHGPPNTGELFF,TGTGCTAGTGGTTTACTACACGGTCCTCCGAACACCGGGGAGCTGTTTTTT
.,TRBJ2-7,TRBD1,TRBV19,CASSSPGQVAYEQYF,TGTGCCAGTAGTTCCCCGGGACAGGTCGCCTACGAGCAGTACTTC
.,TRBJ1-1,.,TRBV7-9,CASSAGGEYTEAFF,TGTGCCAGCAGTGCCGGAGGGGAGTACACTGAAGCTTTCTTT
.,TRBJ2-1,TRBD2,TRBV5-1,CASSLLVAGGNEQFF,TGCGCCAGCAGCTTGTTAGTAGCGGGAGGGAATGAGCAGTTCTTC
.,TRBJ2-7,TRBD2,TRBV6-5,CASSVAGGSYEQYF,TGTGCCAGCAGTGTAGCGGGAGGTTCCTACGAGCAGTACTTC
.,TRBJ2-7,.,TRBV6-5,CASRLLGGSEGEQYF,TGTGCCAGCAGGCTCCTTGGGGGGTCGGAAGGCGAGCAGTACTTC
.,TRBJ2-3,.,TRBV7-2,CASSKGQPTDTQYF,TGTGCCAGCAGCAAGGGACAACCCACAGATACGCAGTATTTT
.,TRBJ1-5,.,TRBV6-1,CASSFQGSNQPQHF,TGTGCCAGCAGTTTCCAGGGGAGCAATCAGCCCCAGCATTTT
.,TRBJ1-2,.,TRBV14,CASSQDWATWGYTF,TGTGCCAGCAGCCAGGACTGGGCCACTTGGGGCTACACCTTC
.,TRBJ2-1,.,TRBV5-6,CASSPDTGFDIEQFF,TGTGCCAGCAGCCCCGATACAGGTTTTGACATTGAGCAGTTCTTC
.,TRBJ2-5,.,TRBV10-3,CAISGTEKETQYF,TGTGCCATCAGTGGGACCGAGAAAGAGACCCAGTACTTC
.,TRBJ2-1,.,TRBV28,CASRSRVGGYNEQFF,TGTGCCAGCAGAAGCAGGGTAGGCGGCTACAATGAGCAGTTCTTC
few,TRBJ2-2,.,TRBV5-1,CASREKANTGELFF,TGCGCCAGCAGGGAAAAGGCGAACACCGGGGAGCTGTTTTTT
.,TRBJ2-5,.,TRBV5-4,CASSLISNQETQYF,TGTGCCAGCAGCTTGATTTCTAACCAAGAGACCCAGTACTTC
.,TRBJ2-3,TRBD2,TRBV9,CASSVGGSDTQYF,TGTGCCAGCAGCGTAGGCGGGAGCGATACGCAGTATTTT
.,TRBJ2-4,.,TRBV7-9,CASSPVVSAKNIQYF,TGTGCCAGCAGCCCGGTAGTATCTGCCAAAAACATTCAGTACTTC
.,TRBJ1-1,.,TRBV6-5,CASSAKPWNTEAFF,TGTGCCAGCAGTGCTAAGCCCTGGAACACTGAAGCTTTCTTT
.,TRBJ1-4,TRBD1,TRBV29-1,CSVNRGLEEKLFF,TGCAGCGTCAACAGGGGATTGGAGGAAAAACTGTTTTTT